Listed here is a single TCR beta chain. In the authors' methods: It was from reference gene primer amplification that nucleated cell counts were estimated. TCRdb's table, derived via immunoSEQ multiplex PCR, lists solely in-frame clones and lacks some. V, J and clone size derive from that table, while D and trimming were established from the DNA sequence. The repertoire holds about 290,000 clones, with around 81% as singletons. These data come from a study of blood T cell repertoires in COVID-19. About the study: The United States, Italy and Spain provided the acute and convalescent COVID-19 samples. PBMCs, B-cell-depleted T cells, or T cells provided the cDNA or gDNA that made up the material.

The CDR3 covers 13 residues. The V gene lost 4 bases and the J gene lost 6 bases, with 13 bases spanning the gap. Per germline, CDR1 SQVTM and CDR2 ANQGSEA. Sequenced input: peripheral blood. The chain combines TRBV29-1 with TRBJ2-1; tentative D call: TRBD2 (6 bases). This TCR came from a woman in her forties or fifties with active or convalescent COVID-19. The CDR3 sequence is CSVVSGLINEQFF. DNA of the CDR3: TGCAGCGTTGTGTCCGGACTAATCAATGAGCAGTTCTTC.